The rows below give T cell receptor beta chains drawn from one sample of a study of T cells in Graves' hyperthyroidism and ophthalmopathy. MiXCR, run by TCRdb on the multiplex PCR reads, gives a single entry per CDR3 protein. Of about 500,000 distinct CDR3 sequences in the sample, approximately 17% were seen once. The sequencing input was blood. The receptors derive from a woman under 30 with Graves' ophthalmopathy. CDR3s include the opening cysteine and the closing phenylalanine or tryptophan. A D gene is named only where the DNA matches it firmly. Not all rows give a size; the values are once, few, many and, for expanded clones, a class.

d_call: TRBD2
j_call: TRBJ2-7
clone_size: many
v_call: TRBV20-1
cdr3_aa: CSATSSGSGTEQYF
cdr3_nt: TGCAGTGCTACGAGTAGCGGGAGCGGGACCGAGCAGTACTTC

d_call: NA
j_call: TRBJ2-2
clone_size: NA
v_call: TRBV29-1
cdr3_aa: CSVLPANTGELFF
cdr3_nt: TGCAGCGTCCTTCCTGCGAACACCGGGGAGCTGTTTTTT

d_call: NA
j_call: TRBJ1-4
clone_size: many
v_call: TRBV28
cdr3_aa: CASSGDEKLFF
cdr3_nt: TGTGCCAGCAGTGGTGATGAAAAACTGTTTTTT

d_call: TRBD2
j_call: TRBJ2-3
clone_size: NA
v_call: TRBV7-9
cdr3_aa: CASSLGPSGSFTDTQYF
cdr3_nt: TGTGCCAGCAGCTTAGGGCCTAGCGGGTCTTTCACAGATACGCAGTATTTT

d_call: NA
j_call: TRBJ1-1
clone_size: many
v_call: TRBV7-3
cdr3_aa: CASSLTLVLNTEAFF
cdr3_nt: TGTGCCAGCAGCTTAACGTTAGTCCTGAACACTGAAGCTTTCTTT

d_call: NA
j_call: TRBJ2-7
clone_size: many
v_call: TRBV2
cdr3_aa: CASTRPNRGEQYF
cdr3_nt: TGTGCCAGCACAAGACCTAATCGTGGCGAGCAGTACTTC

d_call: NA
j_call: TRBJ2-2
clone_size: NA
v_call: TRBV29-1
cdr3_aa: CSVVIRETGELFF
cdr3_nt: TGCAGCGTTGTAATCCGGGAAACCGGGGAGCTGTTTTTT

d_call: NA
j_call: TRBJ1-5
clone_size: NA
v_call: TRBV12-3/TRBV12-4
cdr3_aa: CAISESAGPGPQHF
cdr3_nt: TGTGCCATCAGTGAGTCAGCGGGCCCTGGGCCCCAGCATTTT

d_call: TRBD1
j_call: TRBJ1-2
clone_size: many
v_call: TRBV27
cdr3_aa: CASSLGQGFGYTF
cdr3_nt: TGTGCCAGCAGTTTAGGACAGGGGTTTGGCTACACCTTC

d_call: NA
j_call: TRBJ1-5
clone_size: many
v_call: TRBV18
cdr3_aa: CASSPSGGHQPQHF
cdr3_nt: TGTGCCAGCTCACCTTCTGGGGGCCATCAGCCCCAGCATTTT

d_call: TRBD1
j_call: TRBJ2-7
clone_size: NA
v_call: TRBV10-3
cdr3_aa: CAIRPGQGAYEQYF
cdr3_nt: TGTGCCATCAGACCGGGACAGGGGGCCTACGAGCAGTACTTC

d_call: NA
j_call: TRBJ1-2
clone_size: NA
v_call: TRBV4-2
cdr3_aa: CASSQNRGWNYTF
cdr3_nt: TGTGCCAGCAGCCAAAACCGAGGTTGGAACTACACCTTC

d_call: TRBD2
j_call: TRBJ2-3
clone_size: NA
v_call: TRBV7-2
cdr3_aa: CASSLTGTSGDTQYF
cdr3_nt: TGTGCCAGCAGCTTAACGGGGACTAGCGGAGATACGCAGTATTTT

d_call: NA
j_call: TRBJ2-5
clone_size: many
v_call: TRBV28
cdr3_aa: CASSLLAEETQYF
cdr3_nt: TGTGCCAGCAGTTTGTTGGCAGAAGAGACCCAGTACTTC

d_call: TRBD1
j_call: TRBJ2-2
clone_size: few
v_call: TRBV20-1
cdr3_aa: CSAINAGTGFSGELFF
cdr3_nt: TGCAGTGCTATAAACGCCGGGACAGGGTTTTCCGGGGAGCTGTTTTTT

d_call: TRBD1
j_call: TRBJ2-2
clone_size: few
v_call: TRBV4-1
cdr3_aa: CASSHSSDRVNTGELFF
cdr3_nt: TGCGCCAGCAGCCACTCTTCGGACAGGGTGAACACCGGGGAGCTGTTTTTT

d_call: NA
j_call: TRBJ1-2
clone_size: many
v_call: TRBV12-3/TRBV12-4
cdr3_aa: CASRIQGDYGYTF
cdr3_nt: TGTGCCAGCAGGATACAGGGAGACTATGGCTACACCTTC

d_call: TRBD1
j_call: TRBJ1-2
clone_size: many
v_call: TRBV7-2
cdr3_aa: CASSNRGQGRGGYTF
cdr3_nt: TGTGCCAGCAGCAACAGAGGACAGGGGAGGGGTGGCTACACCTTC

d_call: NA
j_call: TRBJ1-4
clone_size: NA
v_call: TRBV7-2
cdr3_aa: CASSQTQGTLFF
cdr3_nt: TGTGCCAGCAGCCAAACGCAGGGTACACTGTTTTTT

d_call: NA
j_call: TRBJ2-3
clone_size: NA
v_call: TRBV7-2
cdr3_aa: CASSLAPARLLTDTQYF
cdr3_nt: TGTGCCAGCAGCTTAGCCCCGGCCCGGCTCCTCACAGATACGCAGTATTTT

d_call: NA
j_call: TRBJ2-7
clone_size: few
v_call: TRBV29-1
cdr3_aa: CSVSLGQYYEQYF
cdr3_nt: TGCAGCGTCTCGCTAGGGCAGTACTACGAGCAGTACTTC

d_call: NA
j_call: TRBJ2-5
clone_size: many
v_call: TRBV7-9
cdr3_aa: CASSLGSRAQETQYF
cdr3_nt: TGTGCCAGCAGCTTAGGATCGAGAGCCCAAGAGACCCAGTACTTC

d_call: TRBD1
j_call: TRBJ1-6
clone_size: NA
v_call: TRBV30
cdr3_aa: CAWSTTGSSYNSPLHF
cdr3_nt: TGTGCCTGGAGTACGACAGGGAGCTCCTATAATTCACCCCTCCACTTT

d_call: TRBD1
j_call: TRBJ2-2
clone_size: NA
v_call: TRBV12-3/TRBV12-4
cdr3_aa: CASTLHTGDSSKGELFF
cdr3_nt: TGTGCCAGCACTCTACATACCGGGGACAGCAGCAAGGGGGAGCTGTTTTTT

d_call: TRBD2
j_call: TRBJ2-7
clone_size: few
v_call: TRBV29-1
cdr3_aa: CSVVAGGIYEQYF
cdr3_nt: TGCAGCGTTGTAGCGGGAGGGATCTACGAGCAGTACTTC

d_call: TRBD2
j_call: TRBJ2-1
clone_size: NA
v_call: TRBV10-3
cdr3_aa: CAIRAGGTSGSNEQFF
cdr3_nt: TGTGCCATCAGGGCTGGGGGGACTAGCGGGTCTAATGAGCAGTTCTTC

d_call: TRBD1
j_call: TRBJ2-7
clone_size: few
v_call: TRBV24-1
cdr3_aa: CATSDPGTETYEQYF
cdr3_nt: TGTGCCACCAGTGACCCCGGGACAGAAACCTACGAGCAGTACTTC

d_call: NA
j_call: TRBJ1-1
clone_size: few
v_call: TRBV24-1
cdr3_aa: CATSRGGGTEAFF
cdr3_nt: TGTGCCACCAGTAGGGGGGGGGGGACTGAAGCTTTCTTT

d_call: TRBD1
j_call: TRBJ2-5
clone_size: NA
v_call: TRBV11-3
cdr3_aa: CASSSRDRGGQETQYF
cdr3_nt: TGTGCCAGCAGCTCCCGGGACAGGGGTGGGCAAGAGACCCAGTACTTC

d_call: TRBD2
j_call: TRBJ2-7
clone_size: NA
v_call: TRBV2
cdr3_aa: CASSLTWTSGNEQYF
cdr3_nt: TGTGCCAGCAGTCTGACGTGGACTAGCGGGAACGAGCAGTACTTC

d_call: TRBD1
j_call: TRBJ2-2
clone_size: few
v_call: TRBV9
cdr3_aa: CASSVGSDRVVHGELFF
cdr3_nt: TGTGCCAGCAGCGTAGGTTCCGACAGGGTTGTCCACGGGGAGCTGTTTTTT

d_call: NA
j_call: TRBJ2-3
clone_size: many
v_call: TRBV10-3
cdr3_aa: CAISEIGRSGFTDTQYF
cdr3_nt: TGTGCCATCAGTGAAATTGGCAGAAGCGGATTCACAGATACGCAGTATTTT

d_call: TRBD1
j_call: TRBJ1-1
clone_size: NA
v_call: TRBV20-1
cdr3_aa: CSVTGDTEAFF
cdr3_nt: TGCAGTGTGACAGGGGATACTGAAGCTTTCTTT

d_call: TRBD1
j_call: TRBJ2-1
clone_size: many
v_call: TRBV5-5
cdr3_aa: CASSLGTGTINEQFF
cdr3_nt: TGTGCCAGCAGCTTGGGGACAGGAACGATCAATGAGCAGTTCTTC

d_call: NA
j_call: TRBJ1-6
clone_size: few
v_call: TRBV28
cdr3_aa: CASSRIRDGDSYNSPLHF
cdr3_nt: TGTGCCAGCAGTCGCATCCGGGACGGCGACTCCTATAATTCACCCCTCCACTTT

d_call: TRBD1
j_call: TRBJ1-3
clone_size: NA
v_call: TRBV30
cdr3_aa: CAGLRDRYKRNTIYF
cdr3_nt: TGTGCCGGGCTCCGGGACAGGTATAAGAGGAACACCATATATTTT

d_call: NA
j_call: TRBJ1-4
clone_size: many
v_call: TRBV20-1
cdr3_aa: CSADGPNEKLFF
cdr3_nt: TGCAGTGCGGATGGACCAAATGAAAAACTGTTTTTT

d_call: NA
j_call: TRBJ2-3
clone_size: many
v_call: TRBV30
cdr3_aa: CAWSVRDTQYF
cdr3_nt: TGTGCCTGGAGTGTACGGGATACGCAGTATTTT

d_call: TRBD1
j_call: TRBJ2-3
clone_size: NA
v_call: TRBV18
cdr3_aa: CASSPNRTGVTDTQYF
cdr3_nt: TGTGCCAGCTCACCGAACCGGACAGGGGTAACAGATACGCAGTATTTT

d_call: NA
j_call: TRBJ2-3
clone_size: many
v_call: TRBV7-2
cdr3_aa: CASSLPVPDTQYF
cdr3_nt: TGTGCCAGCAGCTTACCTGTGCCAGATACGCAGTATTTT

d_call: NA
j_call: TRBJ1-1
clone_size: few
v_call: TRBV11-2
cdr3_aa: CASSLVSGLNTEAFF
cdr3_nt: TGTGCCAGCAGCTTAGTGTCCGGCTTGAACACTGAAGCTTTCTTT

d_call: NA
j_call: TRBJ2-7
clone_size: NA
v_call: TRBV5-6
cdr3_aa: CASSLPRGLGEQYF
cdr3_nt: TGTGCCAGCAGCTTGCCACGGGGTCTCGGCGAGCAGTACTTC

d_call: NA
j_call: TRBJ2-1
clone_size: NA
v_call: TRBV4-1
cdr3_aa: CASSQVASDEQFF
cdr3_nt: TGCGCCAGCAGCCAAGTAGCGAGTGATGAGCAGTTCTTC

d_call: NA
j_call: TRBJ2-5
clone_size: NA
v_call: TRBV20-1
cdr3_aa: CSARGRGSQEETQYF
cdr3_nt: TGCAGTGCTAGGGGAAGGGGCAGCCAGGAAGAGACCCAGTACTTC

d_call: TRBD1
j_call: TRBJ1-5
clone_size: NA
v_call: TRBV29-1
cdr3_aa: CSVSQGTGINQPQHF
cdr3_nt: TGCAGCGTTTCCCAGGGGACAGGGATCAATCAGCCCCAGCATTTT

d_call: NA
j_call: TRBJ1-6
clone_size: NA
v_call: TRBV30
cdr3_aa: CAWDKYNSPLHF
cdr3_nt: TGTGCCTGGGACAAATATAATTCACCCCTCCACTTT

d_call: TRBD2
j_call: TRBJ2-3
clone_size: many
v_call: TRBV2
cdr3_aa: CASNGAGGPLGDTQYF
cdr3_nt: TGTGCCAGCAACGGGGCGGGAGGGCCGCTTGGAGATACGCAGTATTTT

d_call: NA
j_call: TRBJ2-5
clone_size: NA
v_call: TRBV13
cdr3_aa: CASSNRLVQKETQYF
cdr3_nt: TGTGCCAGCAGCAATAGACTAGTTCAGAAGGAGACCCAGTACTTC

d_call: NA
j_call: TRBJ1-1
clone_size: NA
v_call: TRBV19
cdr3_aa: CATSGMRVTEAFF
cdr3_nt: TGTGCCACCTCAGGGATGAGGGTCACTGAAGCTTTCTTT

d_call: TRBD1
j_call: TRBJ1-1
clone_size: many
v_call: TRBV3-1
cdr3_aa: CASIPPQPYRGLTEAFF
cdr3_nt: TGTGCCAGCATTCCACCCCAACCTTACAGGGGGCTGACTGAAGCTTTCTTT